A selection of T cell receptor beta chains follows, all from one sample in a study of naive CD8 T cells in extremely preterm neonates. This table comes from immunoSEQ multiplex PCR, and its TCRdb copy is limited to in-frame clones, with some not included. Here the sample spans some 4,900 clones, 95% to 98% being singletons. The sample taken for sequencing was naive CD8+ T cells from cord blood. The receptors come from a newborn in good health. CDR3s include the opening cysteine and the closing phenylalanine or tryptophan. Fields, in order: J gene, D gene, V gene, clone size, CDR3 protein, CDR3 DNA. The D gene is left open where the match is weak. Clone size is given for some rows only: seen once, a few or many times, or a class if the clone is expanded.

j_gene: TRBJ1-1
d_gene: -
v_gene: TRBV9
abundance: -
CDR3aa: CASSVVHNTEAFF
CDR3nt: TGTGCCAGCAGCGTAGTCCATAACACTGAAGCTTTCTTT

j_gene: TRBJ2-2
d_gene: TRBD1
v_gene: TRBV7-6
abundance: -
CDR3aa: CASSLEGQGAGELFF
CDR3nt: TGTGCCAGCAGCTTAGAGGGACAGGGGGCCGGGGAGCTGTTTTTT

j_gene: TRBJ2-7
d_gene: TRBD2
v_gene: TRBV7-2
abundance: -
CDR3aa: CASSFAGGIDEQYF
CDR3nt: TGTGCCAGCAGCTTCGCGGGGGGGATCGACGAGCAGTACTTC

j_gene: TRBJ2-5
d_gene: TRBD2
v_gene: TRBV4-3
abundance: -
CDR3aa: CASSQGTSMDQETQYF
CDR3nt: TGCGCCAGCAGCCAAGGGACTAGCATGGACCAAGAGACCCAGTACTTC

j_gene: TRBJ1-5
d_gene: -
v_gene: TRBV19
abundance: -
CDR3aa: CASSMVAGPNQPQHF
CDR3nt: TGTGCCAGTAGTATGGTGGCAGGCCCCAATCAGCCCCAGCATTTT

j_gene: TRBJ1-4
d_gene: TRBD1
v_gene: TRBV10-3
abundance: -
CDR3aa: CAISEGTGGEKLFF
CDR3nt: TGTGCCATCAGTGAGGGGACAGGGGGAGAAAAACTGTTTTTT

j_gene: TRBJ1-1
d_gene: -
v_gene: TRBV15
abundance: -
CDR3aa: CATSRDRGRNTEAFF
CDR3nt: TGTGCCACCAGCAGAGATCGGGGGAGGAACACTGAAGCTTTCTTT

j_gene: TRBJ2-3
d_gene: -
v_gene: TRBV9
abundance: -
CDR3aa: CASSVVGGRTDTQYF
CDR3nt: TGTGCCAGCAGCGTAGTCGGAGGGAGAACAGATACGCAGTATTTT

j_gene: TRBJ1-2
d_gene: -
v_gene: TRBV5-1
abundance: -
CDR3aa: CASSLGGYYTF
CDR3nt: TGCGCCAGCAGCTTGGGGGGCTACTACACCTTC

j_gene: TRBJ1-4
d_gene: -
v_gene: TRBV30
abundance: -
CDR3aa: CAWRGAGEKLFF
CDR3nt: TGTGCCTGGAGAGGGGCAGGGGAAAAACTGTTTTTT

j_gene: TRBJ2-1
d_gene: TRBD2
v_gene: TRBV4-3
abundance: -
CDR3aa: CASSQDRDSTSGGANEQFF
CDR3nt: TGCGCCAGCAGCCAAGATAGGGACTCGACTAGCGGGGGGGCCAATGAGCAGTTCTTC

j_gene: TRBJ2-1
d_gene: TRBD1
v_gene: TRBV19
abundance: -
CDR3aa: CASSKTGVVNEQFF
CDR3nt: TGTGCCAGTAGTAAGACAGGGGTTGTCAATGAGCAGTTCTTC

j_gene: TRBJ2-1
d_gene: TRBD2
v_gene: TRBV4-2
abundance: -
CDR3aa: CASSQSSGGANEQFF
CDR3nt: TGTGCCAGCAGCCAGTCTAGCGGGGGGGCTAATGAGCAGTTCTTC

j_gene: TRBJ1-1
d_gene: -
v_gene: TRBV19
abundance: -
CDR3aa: CASSMVWGDTEAFF
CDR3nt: TGTGCCAGTAGTATGGTCTGGGGCGACACTGAAGCTTTCTTT

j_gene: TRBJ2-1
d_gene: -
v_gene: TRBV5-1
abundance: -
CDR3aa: CASSSAGDIHNEQFF
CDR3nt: TGCGCCAGCAGCTCTGCGGGGGACATTCACAATGAGCAGTTCTTC

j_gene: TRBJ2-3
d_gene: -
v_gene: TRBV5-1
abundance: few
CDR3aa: CASSQGTSTDTQYF
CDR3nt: TGCGCCAGCAGCCAAGGGACTAGCACAGATACGCAGTATTTT

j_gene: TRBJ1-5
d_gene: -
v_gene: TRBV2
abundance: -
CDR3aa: CASSDVAAELQHQPQHF
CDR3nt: TGTGCCAGCAGTGATGTGGCGGCAGAGTTGCAGCATCAGCCCCAGCATTTT

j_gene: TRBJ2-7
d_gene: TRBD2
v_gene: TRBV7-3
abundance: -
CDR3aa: CASSLGRGDSWYEQYF
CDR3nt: TGTGCCAGCAGCCTCGGCCGGGGGGACTCGTGGTACGAGCAGTACTTC

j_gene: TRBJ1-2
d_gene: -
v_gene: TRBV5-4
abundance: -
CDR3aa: CASSFRGGGGYTF
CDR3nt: TGTGCCAGCAGCTTTCGGGGGGGTGGGGGCTACACCTTC

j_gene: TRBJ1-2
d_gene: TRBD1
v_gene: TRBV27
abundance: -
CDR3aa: CASSPAGGGYTF
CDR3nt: TGTGCCAGCAGCCCAGCAGGGGGAGGCTACACCTTC

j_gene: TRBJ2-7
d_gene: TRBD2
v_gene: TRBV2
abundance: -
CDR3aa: CASSPTSGGSEQYF
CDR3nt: TGTGCCAGCAGCCCGACTAGCGGGGGGTCCGAGCAGTACTTC

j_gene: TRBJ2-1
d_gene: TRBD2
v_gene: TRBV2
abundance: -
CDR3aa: CASSGLAGGQEQFF
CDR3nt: TGTGCCAGCAGTGGACTAGCGGGGGGCCAAGAGCAGTTCTTC

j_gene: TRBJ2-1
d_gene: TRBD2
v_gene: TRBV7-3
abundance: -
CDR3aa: CASSFGGGLNRNEQFF
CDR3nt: TGTGCCAGCAGCTTCGGGGGGGGGCTAAATCGCAATGAGCAGTTCTTC

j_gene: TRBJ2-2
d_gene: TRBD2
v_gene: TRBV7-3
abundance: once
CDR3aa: CASSLGTSTGELFF
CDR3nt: TGTGCCAGCAGCTTAGGGACTAGCACCGGGGAGCTGTTTTTT

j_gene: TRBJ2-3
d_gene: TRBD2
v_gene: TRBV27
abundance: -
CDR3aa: CASRLAAYTDTQYF
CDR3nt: TGTGCCAGCAGGCTAGCGGCCTACACAGATACGCAGTATTTT

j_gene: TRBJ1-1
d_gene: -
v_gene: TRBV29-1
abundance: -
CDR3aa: CSVDKNTEAFF
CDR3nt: TGCAGCGTTGATAAGAACACTGAAGCTTTCTTT

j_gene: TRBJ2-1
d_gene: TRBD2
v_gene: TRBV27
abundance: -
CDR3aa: CASSASSGDSYNEQFF
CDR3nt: TGTGCCAGCAGTGCCTCTAGCGGTGACTCCTACAATGAGCAGTTCTTC

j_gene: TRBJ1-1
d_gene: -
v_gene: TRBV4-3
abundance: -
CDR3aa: CASSQGLRGWDTEAFF
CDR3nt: TGCGCCAGCAGCCAAGGACTTCGAGGGTGGGACACTGAAGCTTTCTTT

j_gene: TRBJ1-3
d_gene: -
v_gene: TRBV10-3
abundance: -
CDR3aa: CAMSKDSHASGNTIYF
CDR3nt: TGTGCCATGTCAAAGGACAGTCACGCCTCTGGAAACACCATATATTTT

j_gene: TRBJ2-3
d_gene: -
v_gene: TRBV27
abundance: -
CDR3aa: CASSLWAGLSTDTQYF
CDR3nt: TGTGCCAGCAGTTTATGGGCGGGACTTAGCACAGATACGCAGTATTTT

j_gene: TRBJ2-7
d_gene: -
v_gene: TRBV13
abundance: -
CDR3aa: CASSSLAGEQYF
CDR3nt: TGTGCCAGCAGCTCTCTCGCGGGGGAGCAGTACTTC

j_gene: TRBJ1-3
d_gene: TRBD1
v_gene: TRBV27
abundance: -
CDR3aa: CASKTGLSGNTIYF
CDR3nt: TGTGCCAGTAAGACAGGGCTCTCTGGAAACACCATATATTTT